Below are 19 T cell receptor beta chains sequenced from a single sample in a study of T-cell memory formation after mild COVID-19. One entry per CDR3 protein, called by TCRdb with MiXCR from the 5' RACE reads. The sample shows around 320,000 distinct CDR3 sequences, roughly an eighth of them seen only once. The sequencing input was PBMCs or a T cell subset sorted from them (not recorded which). These receptor sequences come from a young man who had mild COVID-19 (a few samples of this study predate the infection). Cell type and time point are not known.

This clonotype showed up just a few times. This chain links TRBV20-1 with TRBJ1-1, with D possibly matching TRBD1 (5 bases). The CDR3 spans 14 residues. V shed 6 bases and J shed 0 bases, with 14 bases lying between them. Germline CDR1 is DFQATT and CDR2 is SNEGSKA (reference sequence). In nucleotides, the CDR3 is TGCAGTGCCCCCTGGGGGGTCATGAACACTGAAGCTTTCTTT. This encodes CSAPWGVMNTEAFF.

V is TRBV20-1 and J is TRBJ1-2; 7 positions agree with TRBD1. The CDR3 is made up of 13 amino acids. Germline trimming cut 3 bases from V and 2 bases from J; bases unmatched to any gene: 3. Germline V gives CDR1 DFQATT, CDR2 SNEGSKA (reference sequence). The CDR3 DNA follows: TGCAGTGCTAGTTACAGGGGAAACTATGGCTACACCTTC. It is translated as CSASYRGNYGYTF.

This clonotype turned up a few times. CDR3 coding DNA: TGCAGCGTTGGAGCGCGGTACCAAGAGACCCAGTACTTC. Residues: CSVGARYQETQYF. The V call is TRBV29-1, the J call TRBJ2-5; D gene ambiguous. The CDR3 extends over 13 amino acids. CDR1 SQVTM and CDR2 ANQGSEA come from the germline V gene. V shed 4 bases and J shed 0 bases, with 9 bases lying between them.

This clonotype was observed a few times. The rearrangement uses TRBV18 and TRBJ2-6; D unresolved. The CDR3 is made up of 18 amino acids. Germline CDR1 KGHSH, CDR2 LQKENI. V was cut by 6 bases and J by 2 bases, with 20 bases left in between. For the CDR3, the DNA is TGTGCCAGCTCCCTGCGTAATTTGGACCCCACTGGGGCCAACGTCCTGACTTTC. Residues: CASSLRNLDPTGANVLTF. The complete variable domain, with remaining parts taken from reference TRBV18 and TRBJ2-6, reads NAGVMQNPRHLVRRRGQEARLRCSPMKGHSHVYWYRQLPEEGLKFMVYLQKENIIDESGMPKERFSAEFPKEGPSILRIQQVVRGDSAAYFCASSLRNLDPTGANVLTFGAGSRLTVL.

This clonotype was observed a handful of times. The chain is built from TRBV5-1 and TRBJ1-2, with no clear D. This CDR3 is built from 13 residues. The V end lost 0 bases, the J end lost 6 bases, and 9 bases lay between the germline ends. Per the germline V gene, CDR1 is SGHRS and CDR2 is YFSETQ. The CDR3 here is CASSLARQDGYTF. DNA of the CDR3: TGCGCCAGCAGCTTGGCTCGGCAGGATGGCTACACCTTC.

The sample holds a few counts of this clonotype. This sequence joins TRBV24-1 and TRBJ1-2, with D perhaps TRBD1 (5 bases). In germline, CDR1 is KGHDR, CDR2 SFDVKD. There are 14 residues in the CDR3. V was shortened by 3 bases and J by 5 bases, with 12 bases between the two germline ends. The CDR3 DNA follows: TGTGCCACCAGTGATCGGGGCAGCCTTTATGGCTACACCTTC. Amino acid sequence: CATSDRGSLYGYTF.

V usage is TRBV7-2 and J usage is TRBJ2-7; D not certain. CDR3 size: 13 residues. V was trimmed by 4 bases and J by 3 bases, leaving 10 bases between them. Germline assignment: CDR1 SGHTA and CDR2 FQGNSA. CDR3 sequence reads: CASSSESIYEQYV. The CDR3, as DNA: TGTGCCAGCAGCTCAGAGTCCATCTACGAGCAGTACGTC.

In its sample, this clonotype was seen a few times. DNA for the CDR3: TGTGCCAGCAGCGTAAGGGGAGTGGAGACCCAGTACTTC. This sequence encodes CASSVRGVETQYF. V gene TRBV9 combines with J gene TRBJ2-5; D may correspond to TRBD1 or TRBD2 (5 bases each). The germline V gene has CDR1 SGDLS and CDR2 YYNGEE. Trimming stripped 1 base from V and 5 bases from J, with 9 bases between. This CDR3 spans 13 amino acids.

The chain uses TRBV27 and TRBJ2-5; a possible D gene is TRBD1 (6 bases). V was shortened by 5 bases and J by 5 bases, with 18 bases between the two germline ends. The CDR3 totals 15 residues. The germline V gene has CDR1 MNHEY and CDR2 SMNVEV (reference sequence). CDR3 loop: CASSTWTAVGETQYF. The CDR3 nucleotides are TGTGCCAGCAGTACTTGGACAGCGGTGGGGGAGACCCAGTACTTC.

On this clonotype: The junction departs from germline at one end; a sequencing error may be responsible. The chain employs TRBV5-1 and TRBJ2-7, with unresolved D. Germline CDR1 SGHRS, CDR2 YFSETQ. The CDR3 covers 13 residues. Written as DNA, the CDR3 is TGCGCCAGCAGCTTGGGGTCCTCCAACGAGCAGTACTTC. This gives the protein CASSLGSSNEQYF.

CDR3 nucleotide sequence: TGTGCCAGCAGCGCCGTTTACGAGCAGTACGTC. Protein product: CASSAVYEQYV. V usage is TRBV11-2 and J usage is TRBJ2-7; no firm D call. CDR1 and CDR2 from the germline V gene are SGHAT and FQNNGV. Trimming removed 5 bases at V and 4 bases at J, with 6 bases between. The CDR3 runs to 11 residues.

Only a few counts were recorded for this clonotype. The chain combines TRBV7-6 with TRBJ1-1; 12 positions match TRBD1. Trimming cost V 3 bases and J 6 bases; bases outside gene matches: 5. Germline lookup yields CDR1 SGHVS and CDR2 FNYEAQ. This CDR3 contains 15 residues. The chain's CDR3 is CASSLEGQGAPEAFF. The CDR3 DNA reads as TGTGCCAGCAGCTTGGAGGGACAGGGGGCACCTGAAGCTTTCTTT. Using reference TRBV7-6 and TRBJ1-1 for the parts outside the CDR3, the full variable domain is GAGVSQSPRYKVTKRGQDVALRCDPISGHVSLYWYRQALGQGPEFLTYFNYEAQQDKSGLPNDRFSAERPEGSISTLTIQRTEQRDSAMYRCASSLEGQGAPEAFFGQGTRLTVV.

The chain couples TRBV12-3 or TRBV12-4 to TRBJ2-2, with 7 bases fitting TRBD2. CDR3 length equals 16 residues. Losses at the gene ends were 6 bases for V and 0 bases for J; bases not matched to a gene: 7. The CDR3 here is CASSPMAGANTGELFF. The CDR3 nucleotides read TGTGCCAGCAGCCCCATGGCGGGGGCGAACACCGGGGAGCTGTTTTTT.

This sequence joins TRBV11-2 and TRBJ2-3; 11 bases line up with TRBD2. CDR3 length equals 17 residues. In germline, CDR1 is SGHAT, CDR2 FQNNGV. The ends lost 2 bases at V and 6 bases at J; junction bases unmatched: 10. CDR3 nucleotide sequence: TGTGCCAGCAGCTTAAGGCCGGGGGTAGCGGGGGGGGATACGCAGTATTTT. Translating it yields CASSLRPGVAGGDTQYF.

This chain uses TRBV7-2 with TRBJ2-2; D unresolved. Per the germline V gene, CDR1 is SGHTA and CDR2 is FQGNSA. This CDR3 comprises 15 residues. Deletions cut 6 bases from V and 4 bases from J, with 15 bases between. CDR3 sequence (DNA): TGTGCCAGCAGGTCCCCGAATTATGGCACCGGGGAGCTGTTTTTT. This translates into CASRSPNYGTGELFF.

The chain employs TRBV19 and TRBJ2-1; 7 nucleotides agree with TRBD1. Looked up from germline, CDR1 is LNHDA and CDR2 is SQIVND (reference sequence). This CDR3 is 15 amino acids long. Losses at the gene ends were 7 bases for V and 6 bases for J; bases not matched to a gene: 12. The CDR3 nucleotides are TGTGCCAGTACCCATGACAGGACAGGCCGCAATGAGCAGTTCTTC. Encoded protein: CASTHDRTGRNEQFF.

The genes are TRBV5-1 and TRBJ1-2, with 7 bases aligning to TRBD1. The germline CDR1 and CDR2 sequences are SGHRS and YFSETQ. The CDR3 is 15 residues long. Germline trimming cut 4 bases from V and 5 bases from J; bases unmatched to any gene: 11. The CDR3 nucleotides read TGCGCCAGCAGCGATTCCCCGGGACAGACATATGGCTACACCTTC. Translated: CASSDSPGQTYGYTF.

The V and J genes are TRBV2 and TRBJ1-5, with D maybe TRBD1 (5 bases). The CDR3 has 14 amino acids. CDR1 and CDR2 from the germline V gene are SNHLY and FYNNEI. Trimming took 6 bases from V and 9 from J, leaving 18 bases between them. CDR3 region: CASSLSRGGGPQHF. CDR3 bases: TGTGCCAGCAGCCTATCGCGGGGCGGGGGGCCCCAGCATTTT.

The chain uses TRBV28 and TRBJ2-7; possibly TRBD2 for D (5 bases). The CDR3 runs to 14 residues. Germline values: CDR1 MDHEN, CDR2 SYDVKM. The ends were cut back, 5 bases at V and 1 base at J, with 12 bases in the middle. The CDR3 coding sequence is TGTGCCAGCAGTGCCCCGACGGGGTCCTACGAGCAGTACGTC. This codes for CASSAPTGSYEQYV.